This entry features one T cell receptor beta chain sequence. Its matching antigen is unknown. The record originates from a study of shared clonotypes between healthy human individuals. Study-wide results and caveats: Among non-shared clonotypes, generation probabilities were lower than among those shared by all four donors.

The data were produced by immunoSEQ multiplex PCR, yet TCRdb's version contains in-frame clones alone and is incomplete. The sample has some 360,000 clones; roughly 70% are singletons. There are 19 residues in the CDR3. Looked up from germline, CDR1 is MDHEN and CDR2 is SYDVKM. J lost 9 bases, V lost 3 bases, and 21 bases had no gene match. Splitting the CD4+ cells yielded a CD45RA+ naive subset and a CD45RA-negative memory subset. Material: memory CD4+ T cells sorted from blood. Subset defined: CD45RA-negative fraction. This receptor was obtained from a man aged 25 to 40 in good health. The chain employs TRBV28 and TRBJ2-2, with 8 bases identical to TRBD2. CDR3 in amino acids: CASSFGSPGLVPRLWELFF. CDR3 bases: TGTGCCAGCAGTTTCGGATCCCCGGGACTAGTACCCCGTTTATGGGAGCTGTTTTTT.